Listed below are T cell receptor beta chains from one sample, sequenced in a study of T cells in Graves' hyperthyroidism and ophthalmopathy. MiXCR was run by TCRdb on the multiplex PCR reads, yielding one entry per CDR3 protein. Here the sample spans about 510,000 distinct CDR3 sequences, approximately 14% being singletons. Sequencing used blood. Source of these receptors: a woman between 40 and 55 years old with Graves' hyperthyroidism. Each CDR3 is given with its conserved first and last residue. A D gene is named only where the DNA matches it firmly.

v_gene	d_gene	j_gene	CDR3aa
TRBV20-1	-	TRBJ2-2	CSARKTERTNTGELFF
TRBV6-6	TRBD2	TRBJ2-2	CASSYGGLANTGELFF
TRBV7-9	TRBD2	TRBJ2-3	CASSASGRTDTQYF
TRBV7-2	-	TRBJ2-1	CASSLAVFSSDNEQFF
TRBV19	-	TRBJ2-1	CASSIWRHSSYNEQFF
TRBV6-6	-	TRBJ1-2	CASSYSDRNYGYTF
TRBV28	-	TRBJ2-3	CASNPRITDTQYF
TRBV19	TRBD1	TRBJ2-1	CASSILDRGSYNEQFF
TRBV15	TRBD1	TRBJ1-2	CATSSRQGSYGYTF
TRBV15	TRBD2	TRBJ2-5	CATSRLGGLAGQETQYF
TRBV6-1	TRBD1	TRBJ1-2	CASSERTGRDGYTF
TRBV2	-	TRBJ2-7	CASSDLGRSYEQYF
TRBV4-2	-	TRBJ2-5	CASSQDTSARGETQYF
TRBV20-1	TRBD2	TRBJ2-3	CSANSGLADTDTQYF
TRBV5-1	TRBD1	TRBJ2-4	CASSWDRATKNIQYF
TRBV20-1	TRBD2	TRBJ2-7	CSARDLGGGRAVEQYF
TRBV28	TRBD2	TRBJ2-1	CASSSPTSVYNEQFF
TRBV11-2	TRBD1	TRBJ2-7	CASMVTGTGLEQYF
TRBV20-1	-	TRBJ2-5	CSASKQETQYF
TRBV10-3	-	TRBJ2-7	CAIRGGTGSQYEQYF
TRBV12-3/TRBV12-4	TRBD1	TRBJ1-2	CASRLGTGRLYGYTF
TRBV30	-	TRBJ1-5	CAWSGSGGILPQHF
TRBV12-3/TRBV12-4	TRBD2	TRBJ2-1	CASSPGGSYNEQFF
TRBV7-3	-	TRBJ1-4	CASSLREKLFF
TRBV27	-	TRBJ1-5	CASTMKWLGNQPQHF